The rows below give T cell receptor beta chains drawn from one sample of a study of shared clonotypes between healthy human individuals. Repertoires were generated with immunoSEQ multiplex PCR, while TCRdb's copy carries only in-frame clones and drops some. The sample consists of millions of clones, approximately 94% of them appearing once. The sequenced material came from naive CD4+ T cells sorted from blood. These receptors were obtained from a man in his late teens or twenties in good health. The CDR3 runs from the conserved cysteine through the conserved F or W. Each record gives: V gene, J gene, clone size, CDR3 protein. Where a row states a size, it is once, few, many or the class of an expanded clone; other rows omit it.

V: TRBV6-6; J: TRBJ2-2; size: .; CDR3: CASSHRGVHTGELFF
V: TRBV6-5; J: TRBJ2-2; size: .; CDR3: CASSYSLAGGTGELFF
V: TRBV30; J: TRBJ2-3; size: .; CDR3: CAWSVIITDTQYF
V: TRBV25-1; J: TRBJ2-2; size: .; CDR3: CASSGQGSTGELFF
V: TRBV18; J: TRBJ2-1; size: .; CDR3: CASSMRQGDNEQFF
V: TRBV7-2; J: TRBJ2-7; size: .; CDR3: CASSFTGTISYEQYF
V: TRBV30; J: TRBJ2-3; size: .; CDR3: CAWSSTGTRSLTDTQYF
V: TRBV9; J: TRBJ2-7; size: once; CDR3: CASSVGPSGTNYNYEQYF
V: TRBV6-6; J: TRBJ1-4; size: .; CDR3: CASSLRQGGEKLFF
V: TRBV5-4; J: TRBJ2-2; size: .; CDR3: CASSLRGGSGELFF